A single sample is the source of the 17 T cell receptor beta chains below, sequenced in a study of regulatory T cells in long-lasting Graves disease. Investigators prepared the TCR beta libraries by applying iRepertoire HTBI primers and Arm-PCR of CDR3 regions. TCRdb itself ran the multiplex PCR reads through MiXCR, one entry per CDR3 protein. The sample shows over 500,000 distinct CDR3 sequences, about 16% of them seen only once. The sample's time point: newly diagnosed GD, antithyroid drugs for less than 3 months. RNA extracted from PBMCs served as the sequencing template. This sample was shared with a second study, whose subject was T cells in Graves' hyperthyroidism and ophthalmopathy.

The material sequenced was peripheral blood mononuclear cells (PBMCs), taken at new diagnosis, from a patient treated with antithyroid drugs. The receptor set was obtained from a man between 18 and 29 years old with Graves disease.

In this sample, this clonotype turned up a few times. The chain joins TRBV20-1 to TRBJ2-2; 10 bases line up with TRBD1. Unmatched junction bases numbered 4, after V lost 0 bases and J lost 3 bases. CDR3 length equals 16 residues. Germline lookup yields CDR1 DFQATT and CDR2 SNEGSKA (reference sequence). Here the CDR3 DNA reads TGCAGTGCTAGAGATGGGGGGACAGGGGACACCGGGGAGCTGTTTTTT. Protein: CSARDGGTGDTGELFF.

A few counts support this clonotype. The chain is built from TRBV6-1 and TRBJ2-6; 12 positions agree with TRBD1. With 6 bases clipped from V and 0 bases from J, the junction kept 9 bases outside the gene matches. The germline CDR1 and CDR2 sequences are MNHNS and SASEGT. CDR3 length equals 19 residues. CDR3 sequence (DNA): TGTGCCAGCAGAATCCCTCCGGGACAGGGGGCCTCTGGGGCCAACGTCCTGACTTTC. Protein: CASRIPPGQGASGANVLTF.

In regard to this clonotype: A single base separates this from a much larger clone, so it may be a read error. V usage is TRBV20-1 and J usage is TRBJ1-2; D is unclear. Trimming left V 1 base short and J 4 bases short, with 7 bases between. Per germline, CDR1 DFQATT and CDR2 SNEGSKA (reference sequence). The CDR3 loop spans 12 amino acids. The CDR3 sequence: CSARVGAYGYTF. CDR3 DNA sequence: TGCAGTGCTAGAGTCGGCGCCTATGGCTACACCTTC.

This clonotype was picked up many times. The V gene is TRBV11-2, the J gene TRBJ2-1, with D possibly matching TRBD2 (5 bases). Germline values: CDR1 SGHAT, CDR2 FQNNGV. The CDR3 extends over 13 amino acids. Trimming took 0 bases from V and 7 from J, leaving 7 bases between them. Written as DNA, the CDR3 is TGTGCCAGCAGCTTAGAGTCGGGGAATGAGCAGTTCTTC. Protein sequence: CASSLESGNEQFF.

In this sample, this clonotype turned up many times. The chain employs TRBV7-9 and TRBJ2-7, with 9 nucleotides matching TRBD1. The CDR3 has 14 amino acids. The germline CDR1 and CDR2 sequences are SEHNR and FQNEAQ (reference sequence). The V and J ends lost 3 bases and 4 bases, in that order; junction bases with no gene match: 4. Written as DNA, the CDR3 is TGTGCCAGCAGCTTCGGACAGGGGAAGTACGAGCAGTACTTC. The encoded protein is CASSFGQGKYEQYF. Full variable domain (missing parts from reference TRBV7-9 and TRBJ2-7): DTGVSQNPRHKITKRGQNVTFRCDPISEHNRLYWYRQTLGQGPEFLTYFQNEAQLEKSRLLSDRFSAERPKGSFSTLEIQRTEQGDSAMYLCASSFGQGKYEQYFGPGTRLTVT.

There are many counts of this clonotype. The J gene is TRBJ2-1, the V gene TRBV7-9; 10 nucleotides align to TRBD1. The junction had 7 bases not matched to a gene; V was cut back by 0 bases and J by 2 bases. Germline V CDR1 and CDR2: SEHNR, FQNEAQ (reference sequence). The length of the CDR3 is 18 residues. The CDR3, as DNA: TGTGCCAGCAGCTTAGCCCAAGGACAGGGGGTTGCCTACAATGAGCAGTTCTTC. It specifies CASSLAQGQGVAYNEQFF.

This sequence joins TRBV20-1 and TRBJ1-5; TRBD1 aligns across 8 bases. The CDR3 is 15 residues long. In germline, CDR1 is DFQATT, CDR2 SNEGSKA (reference sequence). CDR3 region: CIPPNTRTGGGPQHF. The CDR3 DNA follows: TGCATCCCTCCCAACACCCGAACAGGGGGTGGGCCCCAGCATTTT.

The rearrangement uses TRBV6-2 or TRBV6-3 and TRBJ1-3; D ambiguous. The CDR3 consists of 12 residues. Germline loops: CDR1 MNHEY, CDR2 SVGEGT. V gave up 6 bases and J gave up 4 bases, with 7 bases separating them. This chain's CDR3 is CASSAQGNTIYF. The CDR3 nucleotides read TGTGCCAGCAGCGCACAGGGAAACACCATATATTTT.

This clonotype showed up many times. In nucleotides, the CDR3 is TGCAGTGCTAGAGTGGACAGGGGTTCCTATGGCTACACCTTC. Protein product: CSARVDRGSYGYTF. The chain links TRBV20-1 to TRBJ1-2; 9 bases map to TRBD1. Trimming removed 1 base from V and 4 bases from J; junction bases left unmatched: 4. Germline loops: CDR1 DFQATT, CDR2 SNEGSKA (reference sequence). This CDR3 is built from 14 residues.

The chain has TRBV11-2 and TRBJ2-1, with a tentative D call TRBD1 (6 bases). The CDR3 has 16 amino acids. Between the trimmed V and J ends, which lost 1 base and 6 bases, there was a span of 16 bases. In germline, CDR1 is SGHAT, CDR2 FQNNGV. Written as DNA, the CDR3 is TGTGCCAGCAGCTTAGCCCGTACCGCAGGGGCCAATGAGCAGTTCTTC. Translated: CASSLARTAGANEQFF.

The sample holds a few counts of this clonotype. At one end the junction does not follow the germline gene, possibly because of a read error. The J gene is TRBJ2-3, the V gene TRBV27; D not resolved. The CDR3 is made up of 14 amino acids. Germline V gene data show CDR1 as MNHEY and CDR2 as SMNVEV (reference sequence). The CDR3 here is CACSLNSLGDTQYF. CDR3 nucleotides: TGTGCCTGCAGTTTAAATTCCCTCGGCGATACGCAGTATTTT.

J is TRBJ1-1 and V is TRBV4-1; 9 bases fit TRBD1. Trimming took 4 bases from V and 4 from J; bases not matched to a gene: 7. CDR3 size: 15 residues. The germline CDR1 and CDR2 sequences are MGHRA and YSYEKL. The DNA of the CDR3 is TGCGCCAGCAGCCCGAGGGACAGGGCAGGCACTGAAGCTTTCTTT. This translates into CASSPRDRAGTEAFF.

The rearrangement links TRBV3-1 to TRBJ2-3; possible D gene TRBD2, 7 bases. Germline V gene data show CDR1 as LGHDT and CDR2 as YNNKEL (reference sequence). Trimming stripped 1 base from V and 2 bases from J, with 13 bases between. This CDR3 has 16 amino acids. The CDR3 is CASSQGGGDSTDTQYF. The CDR3 DNA follows: TGTGCCAGCAGCCAAGGGGGGGGCGACTCCACAGATACGCAGTATTTT.

This clonotype turned up a few times. Compared with germline, one end of the junction differs, possibly owing to a read error. V is TRBV7-7 and J is TRBJ2-1; TRBD1 matches 9 bases. The CDR3 is 16 residues long. CDR1 is SSHAT, CDR2 FNYEAQ, per germline (reference sequence). The CDR3 protein is CASSGDREKNYNEQFF. DNA for the CDR3: TGTGCTAGCAGCGGGGACAGGGAAAAGAACTACAATGAGCAGTTCTTC.

In this sample, this clonotype turned up a few times. V and J are TRBV30 and TRBJ2-5; D is perhaps TRBD1 or TRBD2 (6 bases each). This CDR3 comprises 13 residues. The ends were cut back, 4 bases at V and 5 bases at J, with 14 bases in the middle. Germline V gives CDR1 GTSNPN, CDR2 SVGIG (reference sequence). CDR3 nucleotides: TGTGCCTGGACCCTAGGGGGGAGTGAGACCCAGTACTTC. Protein sequence: CAWTLGGSETQYF. The full variable domain, completed using reference TRBV30 and TRBJ2-5, is SQTIHQWPATLVQPVGSPLSLECTVEGTSNPNLYWYRQAAGRGLQLLFYSVGIGQISSEVPQNLSASRPQDRQFILSSKKLLLSDSGFYLCAWTLGGSETQYFGPGTRLLVL.

The chain has TRBV20-1 and TRBJ2-7; 9 bases match TRBD1. Germline CDR1 is DFQATT and CDR2 is SNEGSKA (reference sequence). The length of the CDR3 is 13 residues. J lost 2 bases, V lost 5 bases, and 4 bases had no gene match. CDR3 residues: CSAGTGNTYEQYF. In DNA, the CDR3 is TGCAGTGCTGGGACAGGGAACACCTACGAGCAGTACTTC.

In regard to this clonotype: Sequence at one end of the junction differs from germline and may be a read error. The chain carries TRBV11-3 and TRBJ2-5; D remains unclear. The CDR3 has 13 residues. CDR1 and CDR2 from the germline V gene are SGHNT and YENEEA. The CDR3 protein is CASSQDRIETQYF. CDR3 coding DNA: TGCGCCAGCAGCCAAGATCGAATCGAGACCCAGTACTTC. Supplemented by reference TRBV11-3 and TRBJ2-5, the full variable domain reads EAGVVQSPRYKIIEKKQPVAFWCNPISGHNTLYWYLQNLGQGPELLIRYENEEAVDDSQLPKDRFSAERLKGVDSTLKIQPAELGDSAVYLCASSQDRIETQYFGPGTRLLVL.